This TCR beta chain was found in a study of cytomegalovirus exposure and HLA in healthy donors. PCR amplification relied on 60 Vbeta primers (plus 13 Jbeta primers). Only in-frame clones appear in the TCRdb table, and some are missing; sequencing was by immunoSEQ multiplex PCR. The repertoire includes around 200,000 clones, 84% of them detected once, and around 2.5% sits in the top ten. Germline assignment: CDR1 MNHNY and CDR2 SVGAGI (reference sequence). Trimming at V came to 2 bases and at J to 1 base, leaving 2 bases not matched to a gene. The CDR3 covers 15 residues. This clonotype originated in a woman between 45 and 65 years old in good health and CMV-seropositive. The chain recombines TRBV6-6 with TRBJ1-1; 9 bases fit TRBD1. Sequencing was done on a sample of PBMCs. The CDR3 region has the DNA TGTGCCAGCAGTTACCCGGGACAGGGGAACACTGAAGCTTTCTTT. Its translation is CASSYPGQGNTEAFF.